Below, 3 T cell receptor beta chains from the same sample are listed, as sequenced in a study of cytomegalovirus exposure and HLA in healthy donors. The PCR used 60 Vbeta and 13 Jbeta primers. The data were produced by immunoSEQ multiplex PCR, yet TCRdb's version contains in-frame clones alone and is incomplete. Among 150,000 to 200,000 clones listed, roughly 80% were seen once. Sequencing was done on a sample of PBMCs. These receptors were taken from a woman aged 40 to 50 in good health and CMV-seronegative.

The rearrangement links TRBV9 to TRBJ2-6, with D uncertain. CDR1 and CDR2 (germline): SGDLS, YYNGEE. Trimming cost V 4 bases and J 3 bases, with 20 bases left between them. The CDR3 has 18 amino acids. CDR3 loop: CASSPEDNVRYGANVLTF. The CDR3 DNA follows: TGTGCCAGCAGCCCCGAAGATAATGTCAGATATGGGGCCAACGTCCTGACTTTC.

The chain links TRBV19 to TRBJ1-2; D is possibly TRBD1 (5 bases). Deletions cut 3 bases from V and 4 bases from J, with 12 bases between. Germline V gene sequence: CDR1 LNHDA, CDR2 SQIVND (reference sequence). The CDR3 consists of 14 residues. The CDR3, as DNA: TGTGCCAGTAGTATGCTCAGCACAGGCTATGGCTACACCTTC. Its translation is CASSMLSTGYGYTF.

This clone has a handful of counts. The V gene is TRBV19, the J gene TRBJ1-5, with 9 bases fitting TRBD1. In germline, CDR1 is LNHDA, CDR2 SQIVND (reference sequence). The CDR3 is 15 amino acids. After removal of 6 bases from V and 1 base from J, the junction contained 4 bases not matched to a gene. As DNA, the CDR3 is TGTGCCAGTAGGACCGGGACAGGGAGCAATCAGCCCCAGCATTTT. This codes for CASRTGTGSNQPQHF.